This TCR beta chain was obtained from a study of T-cell memory formation after mild COVID-19. V was pared by 0 bases and J by 6 bases, with 12 bases between. CDR3 length equals 15 residues. The germline gives CDR1 KGHSH, CDR2 LQKENI. A 5'RACE reaction primed in the constant segment made cDNA libraries of TCR alpha and TCR beta, and these carried sample barcodes and UMIs. TCRdb re-derived calls from the 5' RACE reads in MiXCR, one entry per CDR3 protein. The repertoire consists of a few hundred thousand distinct CDR3 sequences, with approximately 15% occurring once and the leading ten covering around a fifth. This clonotype has just a few counts. The target antigen is unknown. Study results and caveats: While clones contracting from day 15 to 85 were balanced between CD4 and CD8, later expanders leaned CD4+. There were some responding clones in pre-infection memory, which suggested that cross-reactive memory had joined. Clones from the second wave (peaking day 37) had unconfirmed SARS-CoV-2 specificity.

The specimen was PBMCs or a T cell subset sorted from them (not recorded which). The clonotype comes from a man between 18 and 29 years old who had mild COVID-19 (a few samples of this study predate the infection). Cell type and time point are not known. The chain combines TRBV18 with TRBJ1-5, with D maybe TRBD1 (5 bases). The CDR3 loop reads CASSPPSREGQPQHF. The CDR3 coding sequence is TGTGCCAGCTCACCACCGTCCAGGGAGGGTCAGCCCCAGCATTTT.